The T cell receptor beta chain described here comes from a study of cytomegalovirus exposure and HLA in healthy donors. Germline-derived CDR1 and CDR2 are SGHRS and YFSETQ. Trimming left V 5 bases short and J 4 bases short, with 10 bases between. This CDR3 region has 13 residues. This clone occurred a few times. Its matching antigen is unknown. Study results and caveats: Some TCR beta chains (more than 150 of them) were listed as cytomegalovirus-associated. A later look showed TCR association rates differing by HLA locus, highest for DRB1 and lowest for HLA-C.

The primer mix had 60 Vbeta and 13 Jbeta primers. Assay used: immunoSEQ multiplex PCR; TCRdb lists only in-frame clones, some missing. The table shows under 200,000 clones, with approximately 78% occurring only once. Sequences were obtained from PBMCs. The sequence derives from a girl aged 2 to 9 in good health and CMV-seropositive. The rearrangement links TRBV5-1 to TRBJ2-1, with a tentative D call TRBD1 (6 bases). CDR3 nucleotides: TGCGCCAGCAGGGTGGACAGATACAATGAGCAGTTCTTC. Translating gives CASRVDRYNEQFF.